What follows are 11 T cell receptor beta chains derived from one specimen sequenced in a study of blood T cells in healthy people across ages. A second PCR, run for roughly 7 to 12 cycles, used a sample-barcoded 5' primer plus a J-beta primer mix. TCRdb processed the 5' RACE reads anew with MiXCR; each CDR3 protein has one entry. The data show fewer than 750,000 distinct CDR3 sequences, with roughly 43% seen just once and 20% to 25% held by the top ten. Sequenced material: blood. These receptors all stem from a man aged 80 or over in good health.

This clonotype came up a few times. The chain has TRBV28 and TRBJ2-1, with 10 bases that match TRBD2. The CDR3 loop spans 15 amino acids. CDR1 and CDR2 from the germline V gene are MDHEN and SYDVKM. V shed 8 bases and J 8 bases; nucleotides not matched to a gene: 12. This chain's CDR3 is CASGSAGGPSYEQFF. CDR3 coding DNA: TGTGCCAGCGGATCAGCGGGAGGGCCGAGCTATGAGCAGTTCTTC. Looking up the rest from reference TRBV28 and TRBJ2-1 gives the full variable domain: DVKVTQSSRYLVKRTGEKVFLECVQDMDHENMFWYRQDPGLGLRLIYFSYDVKMKEKGDIPEGYSVSREKKERFSLILESASTNQTSMYLCASGSAGGPSYEQFFGPGTRLTVL.

This clonotype was found a few times. The V gene is TRBV5-1, the J gene TRBJ2-7, with D possibly TRBD2 on 6 matching bases. The V end was cut by 4 bases, the J end by 0 bases, with 11 bases between. This CDR3 comprises 14 residues. The germline gives CDR1 SGHRS, CDR2 YFSETQ. In nucleotides, the CDR3 is TGCGCCAGCAGCGGCGGGGTCCACTCCTACGAGCAGTACTTC. As protein: CASSGGVHSYEQYF. Combining the CDR3 with reference TRBV5-1 and TRBJ2-7 gives the whole variable domain KAGVTQTPRYLIKTRGQQVTLSCSPISGHRSVSWYQQTPGQGLQFLFEYFSETQRNKGNFPGRFSGRQFSNSRSEMNVSTLELGDSALYLCASSGGVHSYEQYFGPGTRLTVT.

This clonotype was counted a single time. The rearrangement links TRBV9 to TRBJ2-2; TRBD2 matches 8 bases. Germline V gene data show CDR1 as SGDLS and CDR2 as YYNGEE. The junction had 1 base not matched to a gene; V was cut back by 0 bases and J by 3 bases. This CDR3 region has 15 residues. As DNA, the CDR3 is TGTGCCAGCAGCGTAGACGGGAGGGACACCGGGGAGCTGTTTTTT. This gives the protein CASSVDGRDTGELFF. The full variable domain, in which reference TRBV9 and TRBJ2-2 provide the parts outside the CDR3, is DSGVTQTPKHLITATGQRVTLRCSPRSGDLSVYWYQQSLDQGLQFLIQYYNGEERAKGNILERFSAQQFPDLHSELNLSSLELGDSALYFCASSVDGRDTGELFFGEGSRLTVL.

There are a few counts of this clonotype. The chain links TRBV20-1 to TRBJ2-3, with TRBD2 matching 7 bases. Unmatched junction bases numbered 7, after V lost 2 bases and J lost 5 bases. Germline loops: CDR1 DFQATT, CDR2 SNEGSKA (reference sequence). The length of the CDR3 is 14 residues. CDR3 protein: CSARTAGVRDTQYF. CDR3 DNA: TGCAGTGCTAGAACCGCGGGAGTAAGAGATACGCAGTATTTT.

The chain recombines TRBV29-1 with TRBJ2-2; TRBD1 agrees at 10 bases. The junction had 10 bases not matched to a gene; V was cut back by 7 bases and J by 5 bases. Germline V gene sequence: CDR1 SQVTM, CDR2 ANQGSEA. The CDR3 runs 15 residues. CDR3 nucleotide sequence: TGCAGCGCATTTGGGGACAGGGGACTTACCGGGGAGCTGTTTTTT. It encodes CSAFGDRGLTGELFF.

The V call is TRBV20-1, the J call TRBJ2-1, with D tentatively TRBD1 or TRBD2 (7 bases each). V was pared by 6 bases and J by 7 bases, with 19 bases between. The length of the CDR3 is 14 residues. Germline lookup yields CDR1 DFQATT and CDR2 SNEGSKA (reference sequence). CDR3 in amino acids: CSAPGGGIRNEQFF. Written as DNA, the CDR3 is TGCAGTGCCCCAGGGGGGGGAATTAGAAATGAGCAGTTCTTC.

This clonotype occurred a few times. The rearrangement links TRBV20-1 to TRBJ2-7; 10 bases fit TRBD1. The CDR3 sequence is 12 residues long. Germline values: CDR1 DFQATT, CDR2 SNEGSKA (reference sequence). Trimming took 5 bases from V and 5 from J; bases not matched to a gene: 3. In nucleotides, the CDR3 is TGCAGTGCTTGGGACAGGGGTGACGAGCAGTACTTC. Protein: CSAWDRGDEQYF.

The chain combines TRBV20-1 with TRBJ2-5; the D gene is possibly TRBD1 (6 bases). CDR1 is DFQATT, CDR2 SNEGSKA, per germline (reference sequence). CDR3 size: 13 residues. V was pared by 5 bases and J by 2 bases, with 12 bases between. The CDR3 DNA reads TGCAGTGCTGGCCAGGACAGTCAAGAGACCCAGTACTTC. It codes for CSAGQDSQETQYF.

The rearrangement links TRBV5-1 to TRBJ2-7, with D possibly being TRBD1 (5 bases). Germline V gives CDR1 SGHRS, CDR2 YFSETQ. The CDR3 covers 15 residues. V was cut by 1 base and J by 6 bases, with 17 bases left in between. CDR3 coding DNA: TGCGCCAGCAGCTTGACTGGACAAGCCTTGGGCGAGCAGTACTTC. Amino acid sequence: CASSLTGQALGEQYF.

The sample holds many counts of this clonotype. V gene TRBV6-6 combines with J gene TRBJ1-2; 7 nucleotides match TRBD1. Germline CDR1 is MNHNY and CDR2 is SVGAGI (reference sequence). Unmatched junction bases numbered 8, after V lost 7 bases and J lost 6 bases. CDR3 size: 13 residues. The CDR3 protein is CASNPRQGDGYTF. The CDR3 nucleotides read TGTGCCAGCAATCCACGACAGGGAGATGGCTACACCTTC.

A word on this clonotype: This may be a read error, as it is one base from a much larger clone. V gene TRBV6-6 combines with J gene TRBJ2-5; 12 positions match TRBD1. Germline V gives CDR1 MNHNY, CDR2 SVGAGI (reference sequence). The CDR3 totals 15 residues. V shed 5 bases and J 11 bases; nucleotides not matched to a gene: 12. The CDR3 loop reads CASSPGTGGFNEQYF. CDR3 coding DNA: TGTGCCAGCAGTCCCGGGACAGGGGGCTTCAATGAGCAGTACTTC.